Described below is a single TCR beta chain sequence and its context. This clone was detected a few times. The antigen this receptor binds is unknown. Base qualities are not recorded, but no much larger clone differs from it by a single base. These data belong to a study of blood T cell repertoires in COVID-19 (dated by TCRdb to about 2020). With regard to the full study: Samples covering the acute and convalescent phases of COVID-19 were provided by collaborators in the United States, Italy and Spain. The prospective study material was composed of cDNA or gDNA derived from T cells, B-cell-depleted T cells, or PBMCs. The dataset comprised deeply sampled blood TCRbeta repertoires from subjects exposed to, actively infected with, or recovered from COVID-19. The repertoires were made available in a free public database intended to serve as a resource for research on the immune response to SARS-CoV-2. The samples were drawn from the first 160 participants of the ongoing ImmuneRACE study and from 1,254 subjects provided by 6 global collaborators. The sample metadata nearly always contained a de-identified subject ID, COVID-19 status, age in years and sex. Where available, HLA class I and class II types were obtained from metadata supplied by the sample provider rather than from assay-based typing. The study at large found these results: How much clinical and demographic metadata was included differed by source and by participant, and the metadata was provided uncurated.

The immunoSEQ Assay, a bias-controlled multiplex PCR, was used to amplify TCRbeta CDR3 regions from genomic DNA. As for the original processing: Within the assay, amplification of reference gene primers was used to estimate how many nucleated cells each sample contained. Sequence reads were collapsed and filtered to measure the absolute abundance of every unique TCRbeta CDR3 rearrangement. For each sample, productive Simpson clonality was calculated as the square root of Simpson's diversity index across productive rearrangements. As stored in TCRdb, this immuneACCESS dataset retains in-frame rearrangements with V and J assigned. A fraction of the clones does not appear; measured against another copy, unresolved V genes explain less than half of the discrepancy, and the remainder lacks a known reason. V and J calls and clone size are those listed in that table; D and trimming were worked out from the DNA. The sample data list 250,000 to 300,000 clones, and 85% of these were observed just once. Of the sample, about 5.1% is held by the ten largest clones.

The collaborating institutions used their own protocols to collect whole blood in K2EDTA tubes. Collaborator samples were shipped for TCRbeta analysis as frozen whole blood, isolated PBMCs, or DNA extracted from either sample type. From the germline V gene, CDR1 is SNHLY and CDR2 is FYNNEI. Inclusive of the bounding cysteine and phenylalanine, the CDR3 is 16 residues long. Only the CDR3 portion is preserved as DNA: 48 bases, with reading frame beginning at the first base. V is reduced by 5 bases and J by 4 bases, leaving a spacing of 18 bases between them. The sequence was collected from a middle-aged man with active or convalescent COVID-19. The V and J segments used are TRBV2 and TRBJ1-3; perhaps TRBD1 is the D gene, with 5 bases matching. Specimen: peripheral blood. The CDR3: CASSPLPPGGGNTIYF. The DNA sequence is given as TGTGCCAGCAGTCCCCTACCCCCGGGGGGGGGAAACACCATATATTTT.